This TCR beta chain was sequenced for a study of post-analysis software for immune sequencing data (dated by TCRdb to the mid-2010s). In terms of the full investigation: Disease courses on record covered relapsing-remitting, secondary progressive and progressive-relapsing multiple sclerosis, though some patients had no subtype annotation. The multiple sclerosis patient repertoires were compared with 10 to 12 previously published healthy control repertoires from donors aged about 6 to 26 years. A subset of samples was prepared in parallel using single-end sample barcoding, then pooled and co-amplified after Illumina adapter ligation.

Here is what the overall study found, with its caveats: Strong co-clustering of samples prepared in the same batch was shown by direct clustering with F measure, prompting a batch-effect correction. Normalized Chao1 diversity was significantly lower in multiple sclerosis patients than controls, suggesting substantial peripheral T-cell clonal expansion. The multiple sclerosis patient group was slightly younger than the control group. Significantly higher frequencies in patients than in controls were found for about five TRBV segments, including TRBV5-6, TRBV5-1 and TRBV20-1.

TCR beta repertoires were profiled from peripheral blood of approximately 13 young patients with multiple sclerosis to demonstrate the VDJtools post-analysis software. Multiple sclerosis patients were children and adolescents aged about 6 to 15 years. The library was made by PCR. Sequencing used an Illumina HiSeq 2500. Unique molecular identifiers were incorporated into TCR beta cDNA libraries to reduce PCR and sequencing biases. Every 1 to 10 million input T cells yielded 500,000 or so cDNA molecules, meaning each molecule approximated one T cell. The patient libraries were prepared and sequenced using the same protocol as the earlier healthy control dataset. Samples belonging to the same batch were prepared together, multiplexed and sequenced on a shared HiSeq lane. Under the source paper's analysis protocol: Raw barcoded reads were processed with MIGEC, discarding single-read molecular identifier groups before consensus assembly and CDR3 extraction. Clonotype tables were post-analysed with VDJtools, and diversity was normalized by down-sampling all datasets to the smallest sample size. Repertoire overlap clustering matched CDR3 amino acid but not nucleotide sequences to correct batch-related cross-sample contamination. The public reads were run again by TCRdb, first through fastp at Q25 and then through MiXCR, and only productive beta chains were kept. Rows with a matching CDR3 protein are joined into one entry that keeps the most common DNA and genes. TCRdb, not the authors, supplied the V and J calls. The sample table lists approximately 570,000 distinct CDR3 sequences, 44% of them with a count of one. Roughly 1.8% of the sample is in the top ten clones.

Trimming takes 3 bases from V and 2 bases from J, and the germline ends sit 5 bases apart. Spanning cysteine to phenylalanine, the CDR3 consists of 13 amino acids. Only CDR3 DNA remains: 39 bases, in frame from the first base. CDR1 and CDR2 (KGHDR, SFDVKD) derive from the germline V gene. Of note for this clonotype: Its antigen has not been determined. Base qualities were left out, and no much larger clone turns up one base away.

The chain joins TRBV24-1 to TRBJ2-3; the D gene assignment is ambiguous. The source is a girl aged 5 to 17 with multiple sclerosis. Input material: blood. The bases are TGTGCCACCAGTGATAGGGTCACAGATACGCAGTATTTT. Its coded protein is CATSDRVTDTQYF.